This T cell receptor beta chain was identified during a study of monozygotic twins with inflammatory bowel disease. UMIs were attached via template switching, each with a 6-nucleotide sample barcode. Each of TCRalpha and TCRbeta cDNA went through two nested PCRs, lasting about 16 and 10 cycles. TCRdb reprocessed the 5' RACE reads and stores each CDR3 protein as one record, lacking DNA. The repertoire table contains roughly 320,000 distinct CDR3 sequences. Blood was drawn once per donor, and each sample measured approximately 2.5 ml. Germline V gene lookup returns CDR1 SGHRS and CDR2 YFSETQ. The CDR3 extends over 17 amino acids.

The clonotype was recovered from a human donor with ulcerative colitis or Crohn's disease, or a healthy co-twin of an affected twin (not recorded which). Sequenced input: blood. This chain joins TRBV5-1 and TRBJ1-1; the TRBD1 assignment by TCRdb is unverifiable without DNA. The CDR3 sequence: CASSPRQKTKWNTEAFF.